A single sample is the source of the 2 T cell receptor beta chains below, sequenced in a study of cytomegalovirus exposure and HLA in healthy donors. Only in-frame clones appear in the TCRdb table, and some are missing; sequencing was by immunoSEQ multiplex PCR. The sample comprises 220,000 or so clones, about 89% of which are singletons, and 1% to 1.2% rests with the top ten. Sequencing was performed on PBMCs. These receptors originate from a woman aged 18-35 years in good health and CMV-seronegative.

The chain carries TRBV5-1 and TRBJ2-1; perhaps TRBD1 as D (5 bases). This CDR3 has 17 residues. The germline V gene has CDR1 SGHRS and CDR2 YFSETQ. V lost 1 base and J lost 0, with 14 bases in between. CDR3 amino acids: CASSLRQGLSSYNEQFF. CDR3 bases: TGCGCCAGCAGCTTGCGGCAGGGCCTCAGCTCCTACAATGAGCAGTTCTTC.

The V gene is TRBV5-1, the J gene TRBJ1-6; 8 bases fit TRBD1. Trimming took 4 bases from V and 3 from J; bases not matched to a gene: 3. From germline, CDR1 is SGHRS and CDR2 YFSETQ. This CDR3 spans 15 amino acids. CDR3 sequence: CASSPGGDYNSPLHF. The DNA of the CDR3 is TGCGCCAGCAGCCCAGGGGGCGACTATAATTCACCCCTCCACTTT.